This entry is about one T cell receptor (beta chain). The antigen remains unidentified. CDR3 size: 14 residues. V gave up 6 bases and J gave up 4 bases; unmatched junction bases: 6. Germline V gives CDR1 SNHLY, CDR2 FYNNEI. In the PCR, 60 Vbeta and 13 Jbeta primers were used. Authors' data handling: In a later analysis, of 79 million or so unique beta chains, 9 million to 11 million appeared in at least two donors. Only in-frame clones appear in the TCRdb table, and some are missing; sequencing was by immunoSEQ multiplex PCR. V, J and clone size are those of that table, while D and trimming were read from the DNA. The sample carries roughly 79,000 clones, approximately 74% recorded once. This sample is part of a study of cytomegalovirus exposure and HLA in healthy donors. General study findings and limits: In a later analysis, specific HLA alleles were associated with around 17,000 TCR beta sequences at a 0.05 false discovery rate.

Sequencing used PBMCs. This sequence joins TRBV2 and TRBJ2-5; 9 bases are a match to TRBD1. The sequence was collected from a woman aged 45-59 years in good health and CMV-seropositive. The CDR3 DNA sequence: TGTGCCAGCAGCAGGACAGGGGTGCCAGAGACCCAGTACTTC. Protein sequence: CASSRTGVPETQYF. The variable domain in full, completed from reference TRBV2 and TRBJ2-5, reads EPEVTQTPSHQVTQMGQEVILRCVPISNHLYFYWYRQILGQKVEFLVSFYNNEISEKSEIFDDQFSVERPDGSNFTLKIRSTKLEDSAMYFCASSRTGVPETQYFGPGTRLLVL.